This TCR beta chain is from a study of long-term antiretroviral therapy in people with HIV. This clone was observed a few times. Its antigen is not identified. CDR1 is SGHAT and CDR2 is FQNNGV in the germline V gene. V lost 4 bases and J lost 6, with 9 bases in between. This CDR3 spans 12 amino acids. They ran version v3.0 of the immunoSEQ assay at survey level. Generated by immunoSEQ multiplex PCR, the TCRdb table keeps only in-frame clones and is missing some. The table lists roughly 13,000 clones, around 80% of them singletons. Study-wide results and caveats: Every time point showed a repertoire led by clones expanded before ART.

The clonotype comes from a man aged 40-49 years with HIV. The chain carries TRBV11-2 and TRBJ1-2, with D maybe TRBD1 (5 bases). This sample comprised unsorted PBMCs, obtained 1.3 years before starting antiretroviral therapy. The CDR3 here is CASSWEGDGYTF. DNA for the CDR3: TGTGCCAGCAGCTGGGAAGGGGATGGCTACACCTTC.